This T cell receptor beta chain emerged from a study of blood T cells in healthy people across ages. Study conclusions and caveats: Compared with aged donors, long-lived donors showed fewer expanded clones, suggesting selection.

Primers used in a second PCR of about 6 to 11 cycles were a sample-barcoded 5' primer and a J-beta primer mix. A template-switch adaptor that had 12 random nucleotides put a tag on each cDNA molecule. TCRdb recomputed calls from the 5' RACE reads with MiXCR, one row per CDR3 protein. The sample consists of some 1.5 million distinct CDR3 sequences, 28% of them appearing once. The table lists this clonotype with many counts. Its antigen remains unidentified. In terms of origin and age, donors were healthy Caucasian individuals from Russia aged 6 to 90. Every donor contributed about 10 milliliters of peripheral blood by blood draw. CDR3 length: 14 amino acids. Trimming removed 8 bases at V and 4 bases at J, with 12 bases between. Germline CDR1 and CDR2: WSHSY and SAAADI.

The receptor's source is a woman in her 30s in good health. The sequencing sample was made of blood. The chain has TRBV10-2 and TRBJ2-6; TRBD2 is a possible D gene (6 bases). CDR3 bases: TGCGCCAGCTTCGGGGGTCCGGGGGCCAACGTCCTGACTTTC. It is translated as CASFGGPGANVLTF.